These 14 T cell receptor beta chains originate from one sample sequenced in a study of blood T cell repertoires in COVID-19 (dated by TCRdb to 2020 to 2021). The library was built by means of the immunoSEQ multiplex PCR assay. TCRdb took over this immuneACCESS table, retaining in-frame rearrangements with V and J assigned. Such tables are incomplete; in checked studies, under half of the missing clones stem from an unresolved V gene, and the remainder is unexplained. A total of almost 85,000 clones appear in this sample, 80% to 90% of them only once. The ten largest clones represent 0.95% to 1.5% of the sample. Sequenced input: PBMCs or T cells enriched from blood (not recorded which). The receptors were gathered from a woman aged 45-65 years with acute COVID-19.

This chain links TRBV27 with TRBJ1-2; 7 nucleotides line up with TRBD1. Germline loops: CDR1 MNHEY, CDR2 SMNVEV (reference sequence). The CDR3 runs to 17 residues. With 6 bases clipped from V and 5 bases from J, the junction kept 18 bases outside the gene matches. CDR3 protein: CASRITGTDVWGYGYTF. The CDR3 DNA sequence: TGTGCCAGCAGGATAACCGGGACAGACGTATGGGGGTATGGCTACACCTTC.

The rearrangement uses TRBV30 and TRBJ2-4, with a possible D match to TRBD1 (6 bases). This CDR3 spans 16 amino acids. Between the trimmed V and J ends, which lost 0 bases and 1 base, there was a span of 13 bases. Germline CDR1 reads GTSNPN; CDR2 reads SVGIG (reference sequence). CDR3 coding DNA: TGTGCCTGGAGTGTAGGGTCTACAGGGGCCAAAAACATTCAGTACTTC. Amino acid sequence: CAWSVGSTGAKNIQYF.

This chain links TRBV21-1 with TRBJ1-5; TRBD1, the table's D call, lacks a check against the DNA. TRBV21-1 is deemed a pseudogene. The CDR3 contains 18 residues. The CDR3 loop is CASSKGSPGQWPNLSQHF. The CDR3 nucleotides are TGTGCCAGCAGCAAGGGGTCTCCGGGACAGTGGCCAAACTTGTCCCAGCATTTT.

Here the CDR3 DNA reads TGCGCCAGCAGCTCTTCGACTAGCGGGAGAAACGAGCAGTACTTC. It encodes CASSSSTSGRNEQYF. The gene calls are TRBV5-1 and TRBJ2-7, with 12 bases aligning to TRBD2. From germline, CDR1 is SGHRS and CDR2 YFSETQ. Trimming at V came to 3 bases and at J to 5 bases, leaving 6 bases not matched to a gene. The CDR3 runs to 15 residues. Supplemented by reference TRBV5-1 and TRBJ2-7, the full variable domain reads KAGVTQTPRYLIKTRGQQVTLSCSPISGHRSVSWYQQTPGQGLQFLFEYFSETQRNKGNFPGRFSGRQFSNSRSEMNVSTLELGDSALYLCASSSSTSGRNEQYFGPGTRLTVT.

The chain carries TRBV19 and TRBJ2-7; TRBD2 might be the D (6 bases). In germline, CDR1 is LNHDA, CDR2 SQIVND (reference sequence). Trimming removed 7 bases from V and 0 bases from J, with 13 bases in between. The CDR3 is made up of 14 amino acids. CDR3 sequence reads: CASKKEGSSYEQYF. Here the CDR3 DNA reads TGTGCCAGTAAAAAGGAGGGCAGCTCCTACGAGCAGTACTTC.

This clone was seen once. Other DNA sequences within the sample encode an identical CDR3. The CDR3 spells CASSSSQETQYF. Written as DNA, the CDR3 is TGCGCCAGCAGCTCCAGTCAGGAGACCCAGTACTTC. V and J are TRBV5-1 and TRBJ2-5; no definite D call. CDR3 length: 12 amino acids. CDR1 SGHRS and CDR2 YFSETQ come from the germline V gene. V was pared by 3 bases and J by 5 bases, with 8 bases between.

The chain has TRBV2 and TRBJ2-2; the D gene is possibly TRBD1 (6 bases). Trimming cost V 6 bases and J 6 bases, with 11 bases left between them. Germline V gives CDR1 SNHLY, CDR2 FYNNEI. The CDR3 is 13 residues long. The CDR3: CASSLQGAGELFF. The CDR3 DNA reads as TGTGCCAGCAGCTTACAGGGTGCCGGGGAGCTGTTTTTT.

This chain joins TRBV24-1 and TRBJ2-7; 11 nucleotides agree with TRBD1. Trimming at V came to 2 bases and at J to 3 bases, leaving 5 bases not matched to a gene. The germline gives CDR1 KGHDR, CDR2 SFDVKD. The CDR3 contains 16 residues. CDR3 region: CATSDSGQGAFYEQYF. The CDR3 bases are TGTGCCACCAGTGATTCTGGACAGGGGGCATTCTACGAGCAGTACTTC.

The genes are TRBV6-5 and TRBJ1-1; perhaps TRBD1 as D (5 bases). The length of the CDR3 is 15 residues. V lost 5 bases to trimming and J lost 13 bases, with 26 bases between them. Germline CDR1 reads MNHEY; CDR2 reads SVGAGI. The CDR3 sequence: CASSTPSGGSPLIFF. CDR3 bases: TGTGCCAGCAGTACCCCCTCCGGGGGGTCGCCCCTTATTTTCTTT.

V is TRBV30 and J is TRBJ2-1; 9 bases are shared with TRBD2. J gave up 6 bases and V 1 base, and 4 bases lay outside the gene matches. The CDR3 totals 14 residues. Germline V CDR1 and CDR2: GTSNPN, SVGIG (reference sequence). The CDR3 DNA reads TGTGCCTGGAGTGCCCTAGCGGGAAGCAATGAGCAGTTCTTC. It yields the protein CAWSALAGSNEQFF.

The chain links TRBV3-1 (or the pseudogene TRBV3-2) to TRBJ2-1; 16 bases agree with TRBD2. Germline trimming cut 3 bases from V and 0 bases from J; bases unmatched to any gene: 2. The CDR3 spans 18 residues. Germline CDR1 and CDR2: LGHDT and YNNKEL (reference sequence). In DNA form, the CDR3 reads TGTGCCAGCAGCCAGGGACTAGCGGGAGGGCCCTCCTACAATGAGCAGTTCTTC. Translation: CASSQGLAGGPSYNEQFF.

This chain connects TRBV4-2 to TRBJ2-1; 7 nucleotides match TRBD2. Per germline, CDR1 LGHNA and CDR2 YNFKEQ. The CDR3 has 15 amino acids. Germline trimming cut 3 bases from V and 0 bases from J; bases unmatched to any gene: 2. CDR3 coding DNA: TGTGCCAGCAGCCAGGGAGGGAGCTCCTACAATGAGCAGTTCTTC. This sequence encodes CASSQGGSSYNEQFF.

This clone appeared a few times. J is TRBJ1-1 and V is TRBV14, with TRBD1 identical over 8 bases. There are 15 residues in the CDR3. V lost 3 bases to trimming and J lost 6 bases; unmatched junction nucleotides: 9. Per the germline V gene, CDR1 is SGHDN and CDR2 is FVKESK. The CDR3 here is CASSQLNRGEAEAFF. The CDR3 DNA follows: TGTGCCAGCAGCCAGCTCAACAGGGGGGAGGCTGAAGCTTTCTTT.

The chain joins TRBV3-1 (or the pseudogene TRBV3-2) to TRBJ2-7; D is undetermined. The CDR3 covers 14 residues. Per germline, CDR1 LGHDT and CDR2 YNNKEL (reference sequence). Trimming removed 1 base from V and 5 bases from J, with 12 bases in between. Written as DNA, the CDR3 is TGTGCCAGCAGCCAAGCTAGAAGCTGGCACGAGCAGTACTTC. The encoded protein is CASSQARSWHEQYF.